The rows below give T cell receptor beta chains drawn from one sample of a study of blood T cell repertoires in COVID-19. Sequencing was performed with immunoSEQ multiplex PCR; in TCRdb, only in-frame clones are kept and a portion is missing. The table records 80,000 or so clones, approximately 86% of them present only once. Sample: peripheral blood. All receptors come from a human donor in a cohort sampled during active COVID-19. Each CDR3 is given with its conserved first and last residue. A D gene is named only where the DNA matches it firmly. Not every row has a clone size; where given, it reads once, few, many or a size class.

V	J	size	D	DNA	CDR3
TRBV3-1/TRBV3-2	TRBJ2-2	.	TRBD2	TGTGCCAGCAGACGACTAGCGGGAGGGCCGCACACCGGGGAGCTGTTTTTT	CASRRLAGGPHTGELFF
TRBV15	TRBJ2-1	.	.	TGTGCCACCAACCCGGGCAGGACTCCATACAACGAGCAGTTCTTC	CATNPGRTPYNEQFF
TRBV7-2	TRBJ2-5	.	TRBD2	TGTGCCAGCAGCTTACCCGGGCTAGCGGGAGTTCAGACCCAGTACTTC	CASSLPGLAGVQTQYF
TRBV24-1	TRBJ2-1	once	.	TGTGCCACCTCCAGGGTCCCCTACAATGAGCAGTTCTTC	CATSRVPYNEQFF
TRBV11-2	TRBJ2-7	.	TRBD2	TGTGCCAGCAGCCCTCGCGCGGGAGGGCCCGCCCGCTCCTACGAGCAGTACTTC	CASSPRAGGPARSYEQYF
TRBV10-3	TRBJ2-1	once	.	TGTGCCATCAGTGAGAGTCAGGGGGGCTACAATGAGCAGTTCTTC	CAISESQGGYNEQFF
TRBV28	TRBJ2-2	.	TRBD2	TGTGCCAGCGCTAGGGAGGGTCACCGGGAGCTGTTTTTT	CASAREGHRELFF
TRBV2	TRBJ1-2	.	.	TGTGCCAGCTCGGATCGGGCGGGGGGCTACACCTTC	CASSDRAGGYTF
TRBV28	TRBJ2-5	.	TRBD1	TGTGCCAGCAGTTCGGGACAGGGGCTTGGGACCCAGTACTTC	CASSSGQGLGTQYF
TRBV4-1	TRBJ2-5	.	TRBD2	TGCGCCAGCAGCCAATTATCTCTTCGGACTAGCGGGAGGGCCCTCCGGGAGACCCAGTACTTC	CASSQLSLRTSGRALRETQYF
TRBV27	TRBJ2-2	once	TRBD1	TGTGCCAGCAGATTCTCCGGGACAGGGCGTATCGGGGAGCTGTTTTTT	CASRFSGTGRIGELFF
TRBV9	TRBJ2-7	.	TRBD2	TGTGCCAGCAGCCAAGGACTAGCTAACGAGCAGTACTTC	CASSQGLANEQYF
TRBV7-2	TRBJ2-1	.	TRBD1	TGTGCCAGCAGCTTAGCGACAGGGGTCTTAGGTGAGCAGTTCTTC	CASSLATGVLGEQFF
TRBV7-9	TRBJ2-1	.	.	TGTGCCAGCAGCTTAAACCCCCAACTCTACAATGAGCAGTTCTTC	CASSLNPQLYNEQFF
TRBV3-1/TRBV3-2	TRBJ1-4	.	TRBD1	TGTGCCAGCAGCCAGGACAGGGGGCATAATGAAAAACTGTTTTTT	CASSQDRGHNEKLFF
TRBV6-9	TRBJ2-4	.	.	TGTGCCAGCAGTTCTCCCCTTTGGGCACTGGTAGCCAAAAACATTCAGTACTTC	CASSSPLWALVAKNIQYF
TRBV24-1	TRBJ2-2	few	TRBD2	TGTGCCACCAGTGACCCGGGACTAGCGGGAGGGCCAAACACCGGGGAGCTGTTTTTT	CATSDPGLAGGPNTGELFF
TRBV20-1	TRBJ1-2	.	.	TGCAGTTCGGACTTGCCTGGTGGCTACACCTTC	CSSDLPGGYTF
TRBV28	TRBJ2-1	.	.	TGTGCCAGCAGTTCCGCTAGGATTTTTAACAATGAGCAGTTCTTC	CASSSARIFNNEQFF
TRBV12-5	TRBJ1-1	.	.	TGTGCTAGTGGTACCGGGAGTTTTGCTGAAGCTTTCTTT	CASGTGSFAEAFF
TRBV19	TRBJ2-1	.	.	TGTGCCAGTAGTGGGCAGGGCAATGAGCAGTTCTTC	CASSGQGNEQFF
TRBV18	TRBJ2-7	.	TRBD2	TGTGCCAGCTCATCACCGGGACTAAAGGGCGAGCAGTACTTC	CASSSPGLKGEQYF
TRBV5-1	TRBJ2-3	.	TRBD1	TGCGCCAGCAGCTACGACAGGGAACCAGATACGCAGTATTTT	CASSYDREPDTQYF
TRBV7-8	TRBJ2-2	few	TRBD1	TGTGCCAGTCCGAGGGGACAGGCCTTCACCGGGGAGCTGTTTTTT	CASPRGQAFTGELFF
TRBV20-1	TRBJ2-7	.	TRBD1	TGCAGTGCGGCTGACAGGGCCGAGCAGTACTTC	CSAADRAEQYF
TRBV11-3	TRBJ2-3	.	TRBD1	TGTGCCAGCAGCCCAGGGGGACAGGGGGTTGGGACAGATACGCAGTATTTT	CASSPGGQGVGTDTQYF
TRBV6-5	TRBJ2-7	.	.	TGTGCCAGCAGCCGTACAGGGTACAGCTCCTACGAGCAGTACTTC	CASSRTGYSSYEQYF
TRBV27	TRBJ2-7	.	.	TGTGCCAGCAGTTTTCAGCAGGTCCCTCCCCCCTACGAGCAGTACTTC	CASSFQQVPPPYEQYF
TRBV7-3	TRBJ2-5	.	TRBD2	TGTGCCAGCAGCAGGGAGGGCCAAGAGACCCAGTACTTC	CASSREGQETQYF
TRBV29-1	TRBJ2-3	.	TRBD1	TGCAGCGTTGAAGGGGGGACAGGAATCACAGATACGCAGTATTTT	CSVEGGTGITDTQYF
TRBV28	TRBJ2-1	.	.	TGTGCCAGCAGCCCTCAACTTAGGGGTGAGCAGTTCTTC	CASSPQLRGEQFF
TRBV5-6	TRBJ2-7	.	TRBD2	TGTGCCAGCAGCCCCCTGGGAGGGGCATCCTACGAGCAGTACTTC	CASSPLGGASYEQYF
TRBV28	TRBJ1-6	.	TRBD1	TGTGCCAGCAGTTTACCGGGACAGCCCCTCCACTTT	CASSLPGQPLHF
TRBV12-3/TRBV12-4	TRBJ1-6	.	.	TGTGCCAGCAGTACACAGGGAAGATCACCCCTCCACTTT	CASSTQGRSPLHF
TRBV30	TRBJ2-1	.	.	TGTGCCTGGAGTACCCAGGCGGGTTACAATGAGCAGTTCTTC	CAWSTQAGYNEQFF
TRBV10-1	TRBJ2-6	.	TRBD1	TGCGCCAGCAGGTTGGGTCAGGACAGGGCTGGGGCCAACGTCCTGACTTTC	CASRLGQDRAGANVLTF
TRBV18	TRBJ1-1	.	.	TGTGCCAGCTCATCCATGTACAGGGTGGGCACTGAAGCTTTCTTT	CASSSMYRVGTEAFF
TRBV28	TRBJ2-7	.	TRBD2	TGTGCCAGCAGTGATCCGAGCGGGGGCCGACACTACGAGCAGTACTTC	CASSDPSGGRHYEQYF
TRBV6-1	TRBJ2-6	.	TRBD2	TGTGCCAGCAGTGAGTGGGGACTAGCGGGAGTCGCGTCTGGGGCCAACGTCCTGACTTTC	CASSEWGLAGVASGANVLTF
TRBV28	TRBJ1-6	.	.	TGTGCCAGCAGTTTGGGCAGGGATGGTTCACCCCTCCACTTT	CASSLGRDGSPLHF
TRBV5-4	TRBJ2-3	.	TRBD2	TGTGCCAGCAGCCCGCTAACTAGCGGGGGGGCTAGCACAGATACGCAGTATTTT	CASSPLTSGGASTDTQYF